Described below is a single TCR beta chain sequence and its context. This CDR3 spans 14 amino acids. Trimming took off 2 bases at V and 7 bases at J, with 12 bases between the two ends. Germline loops: CDR1 GTSNPN, CDR2 SVGIG (reference sequence). Method: immunoSEQ multiplex PCR; TCRdb's copy keeps in-frame clones and lacks some. In the table there are around 290,000 clones, roughly 90% of which are singletons. This record belongs to a study of blood T cell repertoires in COVID-19. Sequencing used PBMCs or T cells enriched from blood (not recorded which). This sequence joins TRBV30 and TRBJ1-6, with a tentative D call TRBD1 (5 bases). This TCR came from a woman aged 35 to 49 who had recovered from COVID-19. CDR3 sequence: CAWSRRQSNSPLHF. The CDR3 DNA reads TGTGCCTGGAGTCGGAGACAGTCAAATTCACCCCTCCACTTT.